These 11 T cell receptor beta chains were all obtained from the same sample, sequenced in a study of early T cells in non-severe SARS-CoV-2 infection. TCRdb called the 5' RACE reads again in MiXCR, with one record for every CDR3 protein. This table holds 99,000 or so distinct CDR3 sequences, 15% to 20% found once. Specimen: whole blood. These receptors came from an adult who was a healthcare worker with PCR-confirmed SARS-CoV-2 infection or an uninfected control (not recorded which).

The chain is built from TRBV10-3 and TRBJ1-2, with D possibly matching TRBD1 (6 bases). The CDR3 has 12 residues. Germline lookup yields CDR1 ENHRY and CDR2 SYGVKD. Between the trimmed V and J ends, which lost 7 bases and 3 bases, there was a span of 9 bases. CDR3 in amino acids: CAIKGGDYGYTF. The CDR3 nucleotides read TGTGCCATCAAGGGGGGAGACTATGGCTACACCTTC.

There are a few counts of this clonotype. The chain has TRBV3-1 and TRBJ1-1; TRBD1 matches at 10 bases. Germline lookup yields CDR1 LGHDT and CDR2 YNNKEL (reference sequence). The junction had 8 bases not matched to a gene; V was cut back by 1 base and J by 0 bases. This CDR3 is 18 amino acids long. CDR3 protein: CASSQAIRDRGMNTEAFF. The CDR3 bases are TGTGCCAGCAGCCAAGCCATCCGGGACAGGGGAATGAACACTGAAGCTTTCTTT.

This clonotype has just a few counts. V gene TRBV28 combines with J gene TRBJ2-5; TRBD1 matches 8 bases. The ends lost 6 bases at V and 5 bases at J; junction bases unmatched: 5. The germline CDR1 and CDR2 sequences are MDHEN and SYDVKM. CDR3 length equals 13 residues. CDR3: CASRLAGGETQYF. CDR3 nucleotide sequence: TGTGCCAGCAGGCTGGCAGGGGGCGAGACCCAGTACTTC.

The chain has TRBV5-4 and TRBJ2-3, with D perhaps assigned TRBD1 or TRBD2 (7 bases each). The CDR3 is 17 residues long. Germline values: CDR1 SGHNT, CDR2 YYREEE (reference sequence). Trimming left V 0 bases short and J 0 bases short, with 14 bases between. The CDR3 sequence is CASSLGGGQRSTDTQYF. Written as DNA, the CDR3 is TGTGCCAGCAGCTTGGGGGGGGGACAGCGAAGCACAGATACGCAGTATTTT.

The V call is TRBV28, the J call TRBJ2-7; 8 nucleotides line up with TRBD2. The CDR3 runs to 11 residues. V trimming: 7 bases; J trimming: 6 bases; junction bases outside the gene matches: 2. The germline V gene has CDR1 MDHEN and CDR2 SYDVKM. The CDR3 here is CASKREFEQYF. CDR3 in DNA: TGTGCCAGCAAGCGGGAGTTCGAGCAGTACTTC.

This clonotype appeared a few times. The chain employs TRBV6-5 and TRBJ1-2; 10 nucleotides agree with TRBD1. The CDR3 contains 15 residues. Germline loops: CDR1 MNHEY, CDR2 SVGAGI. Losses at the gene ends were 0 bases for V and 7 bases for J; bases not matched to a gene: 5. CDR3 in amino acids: CASSYSRGQGSGYTF. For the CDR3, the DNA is TGTGCCAGCAGTTACTCGAGGGGACAGGGGAGTGGCTACACCTTC.

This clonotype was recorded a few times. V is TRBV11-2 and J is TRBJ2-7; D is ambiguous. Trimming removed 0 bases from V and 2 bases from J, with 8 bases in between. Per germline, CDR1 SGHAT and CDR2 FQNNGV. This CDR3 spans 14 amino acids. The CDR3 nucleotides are TGTGCCAGCAGCTTAGATTTCGGGCCCTACGAGCAGTACTTC. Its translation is CASSLDFGPYEQYF.

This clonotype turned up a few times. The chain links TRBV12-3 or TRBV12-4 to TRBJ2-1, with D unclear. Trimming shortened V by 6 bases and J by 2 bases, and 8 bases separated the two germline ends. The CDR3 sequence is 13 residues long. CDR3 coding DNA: TGTGCCAGCAGGCTTCACCCCTACAATGAGCAGTTCTTC. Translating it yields CASRLHPYNEQFF.

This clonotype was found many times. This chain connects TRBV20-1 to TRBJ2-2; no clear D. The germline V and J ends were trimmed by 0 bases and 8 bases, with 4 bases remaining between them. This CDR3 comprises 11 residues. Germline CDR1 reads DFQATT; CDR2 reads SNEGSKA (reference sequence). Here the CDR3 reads CSARDIGELFF. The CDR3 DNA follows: TGCAGTGCTAGAGATATTGGGGAGCTGTTTTTT.

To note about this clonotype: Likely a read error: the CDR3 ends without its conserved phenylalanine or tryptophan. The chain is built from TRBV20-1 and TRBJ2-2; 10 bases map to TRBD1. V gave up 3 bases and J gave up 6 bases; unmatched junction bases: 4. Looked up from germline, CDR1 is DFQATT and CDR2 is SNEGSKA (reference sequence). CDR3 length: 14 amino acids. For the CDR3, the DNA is TGCAGTGCTAGGGGGGACAGGGGCGCCGGGGAGCTGTTTTCT. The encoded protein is CSARGDRGAGELFS.

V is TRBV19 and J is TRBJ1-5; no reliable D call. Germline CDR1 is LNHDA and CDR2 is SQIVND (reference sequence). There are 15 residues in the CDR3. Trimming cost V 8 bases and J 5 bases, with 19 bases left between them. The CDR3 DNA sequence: TGTGCCAGTCTTAGTTCGGCCGGGCTCGATCAGCCCCAGCATTTT. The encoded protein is CASLSSAGLDQPQHF.